Following are 4 T cell receptor beta chains from one sample sequenced in a study of patients and donors after allogeneic stem cell transplantation. TCRdb processed the RT-PCR reads anew with MiXCR; each CDR3 protein has one entry. The sample consists of 150,000 to 200,000 distinct CDR3 sequences, roughly 31% of them appearing once. Sequencing was performed on blood, either unsorted or a sorted T cell fraction (not recorded which). These receptor sequences come from a human donor who was either an allogeneic HSCT recipient or a stem cell or donor lymphocyte infusion donor (not recorded which). It is not recorded whose cells these are; they may come from a transplant donor.

This clonotype was observed a few times. This chain connects TRBV11-3 to TRBJ2-1; TRBD2 agrees at 9 bases. The CDR3 loop spans 17 amino acids. The germline gives CDR1 SGHNT, CDR2 YENEEA. V lost 4 bases, J lost 0 bases, and 7 bases stayed unmatched. In DNA form, the CDR3 reads TGTGCCAGCAGCTCCCAGACTAGCGGTAACTCCTACAATGAGCAGTTCTTC. Translating it yields CASSSQTSGNSYNEQFF.

This clonotype was picked up a small number of times. The chain's CDR3 is CASSFRGPSLSLNTEAFF. The CDR3 DNA sequence: TGTGCCAGCAGTTTCCGGGGTCCATCCCTAAGTTTGAACACTGAAGCTTTCTTT. This chain connects TRBV27 to TRBJ1-1; D unresolved. The CDR3 runs to 18 residues. The V gene lost 3 bases and the J gene lost 0 bases, with 20 bases spanning the gap. Germline lookup yields CDR1 MNHEY and CDR2 SMNVEV (reference sequence).

This clonotype has a handful of counts. The genes are TRBV20-1 and TRBJ2-7; 7 nucleotides line up with TRBD1. CDR1 and CDR2 (germline): DFQATT, SNEGSKA (reference sequence). CDR3 length equals 14 residues. The ends lost 3 bases at V and 4 bases at J; junction bases unmatched: 9. The CDR3 sequence is CSARRPGGEYEQYF. The CDR3 DNA follows: TGCAGTGCTAGGCGACCAGGGGGTGAATACGAGCAGTACTTC.

Only a few counts were recorded for this clonotype. This sequence joins TRBV4-3 and TRBJ2-7; TRBD1 is a possible D gene (5 bases). Deletions cut 0 bases from V and 1 base from J, with 13 bases between. Germline V CDR1 and CDR2: LGHNA, YSLEER. The CDR3 has 16 amino acids. In DNA form, the CDR3 reads TGCGCCAGCAGCCAAGATTCTGTCTCAGGGTCCTACGAGCAGTACTTC. Translating gives CASSQDSVSGSYEQYF.